Listed here are 11 T cell receptor beta chains from one sample, sequenced in a study of blood T cell repertoires in COVID-19. Assay: immunoSEQ multiplex PCR; the TCRdb copy retains only in-frame clones and omits some. Of about 170,000 clones listed, around nine tenths are singletons. The sequenced material came from peripheral blood. The receptors here all came from a man between 60 and 75 years old with COVID-19, enrolled during active disease.

The rearrangement joins TRBV18 to TRBJ1-2; D ambiguous. CDR3 length equals 14 residues. V lost 1 base and J 2 bases, leaving 8 bases between the germline ends. Germline-derived CDR1 and CDR2 are KGHSH and LQKENI. CDR3 residues: CASSPLEVNYGYTF. CDR3 coding DNA: TGTGCCAGCTCACCACTGGAGGTGAACTATGGCTACACCTTC.

J is TRBJ2-7 and V is TRBV5-1, with 9 bases that match TRBD2. The germline CDR1 and CDR2 sequences are SGHRS and YFSETQ. This CDR3 is built from 15 residues. V dropped 7 bases and J dropped 4; count of bases not matched to a gene: 12. CDR3 DNA sequence: TGCGCCAGCCGCGCCATTAGCGGGAGTGGGTACGAGCAGTACTTC. Translating gives CASRAISGSGYEQYF.

The chain has TRBV12-5 and TRBJ1-2, with no clear D. Germline loops: CDR1 LGHNT, CDR2 FRNRAP. The germline V and J ends were trimmed by 5 bases and 4 bases, with 14 bases remaining between them. This CDR3 has 14 amino acids. The CDR3 reads CASGGWGARYGYTF. The CDR3 bases are TGTGCTAGTGGTGGATGGGGAGCTCGCTATGGCTACACCTTC.

The chain couples TRBV11-3 to TRBJ2-1, with D possibly being TRBD2 (6 bases). Germline CDR1 reads SGHNT; CDR2 reads YENEEA. Trimming removed 5 bases from V and 8 bases from J, with 16 bases in between. The CDR3 has 14 residues. The CDR3: CASSLGREPDEQFF. The CDR3 DNA reads as TGTGCCAGCAGCCTAGGCCGGGAGCCCGATGAGCAGTTCTTC.

This clone was detected a few times. V and J are TRBV28 and TRBJ2-1; D may be TRBD2 (6 bases). Deletions cut 10 bases from V and 4 bases from J, with 17 bases between. CDR3 length: 14 residues. The germline CDR1 and CDR2 sequences are MDHEN and SYDVKM. This CDR3 reads CATDSAGRYNEQFF. The CDR3 DNA reads as TGTGCCACTGACTCAGCGGGCAGATACAATGAGCAGTTCTTC. Combining the CDR3 with reference TRBV28 and TRBJ2-1 gives the whole variable domain DVKVTQSSRYLVKRTGEKVFLECVQDMDHENMFWYRQDPGLGLRLIYFSYDVKMKEKGDIPEGYSVSREKKERFSLILESASTNQTSMYLCATDSAGRYNEQFFGPGTRLTVL.

The chain combines TRBV5-5 with TRBJ2-2; 9 bases align to TRBD1. The CDR3 totals 15 residues. Germline V lookup: CDR1 SGHKS, CDR2 YYEKEE (reference sequence). V dropped 4 bases and J dropped 3; count of bases not matched to a gene: 4. Written as DNA, the CDR3 is TGTGCCAGCAGCAGGACAGGGGCCGACACCGGGGAGCTGTTTTTT. It codes for CASSRTGADTGELFF.

The count of this clone is one. CDR3 region: CASSARLRFSYNEQFF. The CDR3 nucleotides read TGTGCCAGCAGCGCTAGACTGAGGTTCTCCTACAATGAGCAGTTCTTC. J is TRBJ2-1 and V is TRBV9; D is unclear. The CDR3 is made up of 16 amino acids. Per germline, CDR1 SGDLS and CDR2 YYNGEE. The ends were cut back, 3 bases at V and 0 bases at J, with 13 bases in the middle.

The chain carries TRBV12-3 or TRBV12-4 and TRBJ1-2; no clear D. CDR3 length equals 12 residues. V lost 4 bases and J 8 bases, leaving 11 bases between the germline ends. CDR3 DNA sequence: TGTGCCAGCAGTTATTTGAGGGCCGGCTACACCTTC. Translating it yields CASSYLRAGYTF.

The J gene is TRBJ1-2, the V gene TRBV5-1; D remains ambiguous. V was clipped by 0 bases and J by 8 bases, with 14 bases between them. The CDR3 sequence is 14 residues long. CDR1 and CDR2 (germline): SGHRS, YFSETQ. CDR3 in DNA: TGCGCCAGCAGCTTGGACAGATCCCTCGGCGGCTACACCTTC. Translation gives CASSLDRSLGGYTF.

The chain has TRBV18 and TRBJ1-6, with a weak D call TRBD1 (5 bases). With 3 bases removed from V and 7 bases from J, the gap between germline ends came to 10 bases. The CDR3 consists of 14 residues. Germline assignment: CDR1 KGHSH and CDR2 LQKENI. The CDR3 loop reads CASSPDMTNSPLHF. The DNA for the CDR3 is TGTGCCAGCTCACCGGACATGACCAATTCACCCCTCCACTTT.

V and J are TRBV4-3 and TRBJ1-1; maybe TRBD1 (5 bases). The germline CDR1 and CDR2 sequences are LGHNA and YSLEER. V was cut by 4 bases and J by 6 bases, with 15 bases left in between. This CDR3 is 14 amino acids long. Here the CDR3 reads CASSPQFGGAEAFF. The CDR3 DNA is TGCGCCAGCAGCCCCCAGTTCGGGGGGGCTGAAGCTTTCTTT.